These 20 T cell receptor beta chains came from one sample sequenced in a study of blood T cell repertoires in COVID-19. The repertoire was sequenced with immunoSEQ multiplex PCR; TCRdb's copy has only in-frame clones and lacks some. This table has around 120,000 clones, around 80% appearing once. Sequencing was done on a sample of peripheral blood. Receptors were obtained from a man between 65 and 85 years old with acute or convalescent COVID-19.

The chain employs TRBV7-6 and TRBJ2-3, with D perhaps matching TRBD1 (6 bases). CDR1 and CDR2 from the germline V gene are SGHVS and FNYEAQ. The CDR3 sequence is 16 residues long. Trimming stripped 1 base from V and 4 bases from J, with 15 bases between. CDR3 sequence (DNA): TGTGCCAGCAGCTTAGTGAGTCGCAGGGGATCAGATACGCAGTATTTT. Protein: CASSLVSRRGSDTQYF.

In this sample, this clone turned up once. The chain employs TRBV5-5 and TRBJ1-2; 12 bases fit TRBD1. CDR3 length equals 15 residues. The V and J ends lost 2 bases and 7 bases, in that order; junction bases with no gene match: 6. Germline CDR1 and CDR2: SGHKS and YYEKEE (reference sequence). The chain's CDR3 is CASSLIGTGGSGYTF. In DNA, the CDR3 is TGTGCCAGCAGCTTAATCGGGACAGGGGGCAGTGGCTACACCTTC.

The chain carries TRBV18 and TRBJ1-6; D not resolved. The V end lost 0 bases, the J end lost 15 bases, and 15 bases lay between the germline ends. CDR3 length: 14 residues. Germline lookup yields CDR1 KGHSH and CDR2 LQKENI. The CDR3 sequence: CASSPPDMVGLLHF. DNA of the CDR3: TGTGCCAGCTCACCACCCGACATGGTTGGGCTCCTCCACTTT. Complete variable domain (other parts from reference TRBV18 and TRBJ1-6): NAGVMQNPRHLVRRRGQEARLRCSPMKGHSHVYWYRQLPEEGLKFMVYLQKENIIDESGMPKERFSAEFPKEGPSILRIQQVVRGDSAAYFCASSPPDMVGLLHFGNGTRLTVT.

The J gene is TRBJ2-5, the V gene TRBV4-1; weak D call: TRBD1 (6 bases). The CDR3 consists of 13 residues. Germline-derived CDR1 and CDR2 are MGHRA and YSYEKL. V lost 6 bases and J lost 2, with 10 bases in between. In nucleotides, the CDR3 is TGCGCCAGCAGTCTTGGACAGCAAGAGACCCAGTACTTC. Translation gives CASSLGQQETQYF.

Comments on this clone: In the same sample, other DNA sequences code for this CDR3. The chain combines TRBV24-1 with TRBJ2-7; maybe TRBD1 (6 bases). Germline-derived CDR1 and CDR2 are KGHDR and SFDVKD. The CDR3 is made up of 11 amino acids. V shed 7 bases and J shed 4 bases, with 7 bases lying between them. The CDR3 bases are TGTGCCACCAGCAGGGGATACGAGCAGTACTTC. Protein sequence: CATSRGYEQYF.

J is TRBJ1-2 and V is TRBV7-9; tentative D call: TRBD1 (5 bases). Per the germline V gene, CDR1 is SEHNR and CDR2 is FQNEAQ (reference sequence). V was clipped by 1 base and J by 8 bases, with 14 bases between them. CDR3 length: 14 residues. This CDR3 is CASSLDQGFGGYTF. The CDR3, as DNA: TGTGCCAGCAGCTTAGACCAGGGATTCGGCGGCTACACCTTC.

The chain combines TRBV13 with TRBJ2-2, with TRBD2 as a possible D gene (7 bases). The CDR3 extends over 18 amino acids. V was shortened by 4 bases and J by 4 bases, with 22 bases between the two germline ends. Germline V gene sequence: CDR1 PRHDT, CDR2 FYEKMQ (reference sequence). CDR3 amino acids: CASSYRSGTPGATGELFF. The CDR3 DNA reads TGTGCCAGCAGCTATCGAAGCGGGACCCCGGGGGCCACCGGGGAGCTGTTTTTT.

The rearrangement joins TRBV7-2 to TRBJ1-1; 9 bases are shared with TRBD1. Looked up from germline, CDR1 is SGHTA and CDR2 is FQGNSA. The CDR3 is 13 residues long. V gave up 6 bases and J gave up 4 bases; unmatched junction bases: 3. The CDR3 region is CASRGQGITEAFF. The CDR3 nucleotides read TGTGCCAGCAGGGGACAGGGAATCACTGAAGCTTTCTTT.

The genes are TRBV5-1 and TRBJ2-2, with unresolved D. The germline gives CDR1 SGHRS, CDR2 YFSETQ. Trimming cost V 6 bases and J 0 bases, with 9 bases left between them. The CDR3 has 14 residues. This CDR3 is CASIPDSNTGELFF. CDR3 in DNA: TGCGCCAGCATCCCTGACTCGAACACCGGGGAGCTGTTTTTT.

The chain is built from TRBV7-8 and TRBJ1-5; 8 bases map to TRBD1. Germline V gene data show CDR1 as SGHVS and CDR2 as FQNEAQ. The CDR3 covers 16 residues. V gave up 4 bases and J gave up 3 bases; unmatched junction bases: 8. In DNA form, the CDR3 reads TGTGCCAGCAGCTCGCCCGGGACAGGTTTCAATCAGCCCCAGCATTTT. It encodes CASSSPGTGFNQPQHF. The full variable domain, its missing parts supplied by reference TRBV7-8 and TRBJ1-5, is GAGVSQSPRYKVAKRGQDVALRCDPISGHVSLFWYQQALGQGPEFLTYFQNEAQLDKSGLPSDRFFAERPEGSVSTLKIQRTQQEDSAVYLCASSSPGTGFNQPQHFGDGTRLSIL.

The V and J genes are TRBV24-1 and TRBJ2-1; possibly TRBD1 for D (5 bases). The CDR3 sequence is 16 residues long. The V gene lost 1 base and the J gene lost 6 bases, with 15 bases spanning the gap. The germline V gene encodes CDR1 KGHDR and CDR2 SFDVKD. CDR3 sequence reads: CATSDFDSLGRNEQFF. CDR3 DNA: TGTGCCACCAGTGATTTCGACAGTTTAGGCCGCAATGAGCAGTTCTTC.

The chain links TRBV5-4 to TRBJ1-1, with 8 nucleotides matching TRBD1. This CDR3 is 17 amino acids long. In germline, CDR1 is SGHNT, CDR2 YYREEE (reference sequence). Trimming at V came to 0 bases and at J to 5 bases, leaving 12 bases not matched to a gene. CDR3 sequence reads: CASSLGQGAGVGTEAFF. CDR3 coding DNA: TGTGCCAGCAGCTTGGGGCAGGGGGCGGGGGTAGGAACTGAAGCTTTCTTT.

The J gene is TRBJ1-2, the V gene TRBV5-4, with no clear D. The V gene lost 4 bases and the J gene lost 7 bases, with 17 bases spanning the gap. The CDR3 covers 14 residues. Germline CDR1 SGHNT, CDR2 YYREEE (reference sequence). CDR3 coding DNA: TGTGCCAGCAGCCCAGTGGGGAGGGAAGGTGGCTACACCTTC. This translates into CASSPVGREGGYTF.

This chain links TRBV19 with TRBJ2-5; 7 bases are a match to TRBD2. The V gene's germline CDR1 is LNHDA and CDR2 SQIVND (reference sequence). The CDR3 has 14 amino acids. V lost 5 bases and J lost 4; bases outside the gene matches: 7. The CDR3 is CASSAGSGGETQYF. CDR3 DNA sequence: TGTGCCAGTAGTGCTGGCTCGGGGGGAGAGACCCAGTACTTC.

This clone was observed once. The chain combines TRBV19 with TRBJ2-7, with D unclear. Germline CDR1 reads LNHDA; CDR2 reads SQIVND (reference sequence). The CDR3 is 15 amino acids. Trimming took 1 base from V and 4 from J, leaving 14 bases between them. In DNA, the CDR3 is TGTGCCAGTAGTATAGCCGCATTCTCGAGTTACGAGCAGTACTTC. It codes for CASSIAAFSSYEQYF.

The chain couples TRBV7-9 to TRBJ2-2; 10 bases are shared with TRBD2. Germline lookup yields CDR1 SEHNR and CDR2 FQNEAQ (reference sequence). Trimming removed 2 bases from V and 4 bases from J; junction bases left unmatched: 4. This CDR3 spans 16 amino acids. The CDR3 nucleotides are TGTGCCAGCAGCTTACTAGCGGGGGTTACCACCGGGGAGCTGTTTTTT. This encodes CASSLLAGVTTGELFF.

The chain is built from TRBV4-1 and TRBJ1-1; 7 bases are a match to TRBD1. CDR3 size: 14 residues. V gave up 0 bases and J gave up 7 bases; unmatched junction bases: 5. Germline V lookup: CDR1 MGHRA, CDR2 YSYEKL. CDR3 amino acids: CASSQERQGFEAFF. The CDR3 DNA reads TGCGCCAGCAGCCAAGAACGACAGGGCTTTGAAGCTTTCTTT.

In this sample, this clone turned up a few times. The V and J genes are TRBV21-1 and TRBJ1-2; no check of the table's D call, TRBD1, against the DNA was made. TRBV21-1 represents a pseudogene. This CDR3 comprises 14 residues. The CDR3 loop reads CASSTKRQGWGYTF. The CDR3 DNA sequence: TGTGCCAGCAGCACTAAGAGGCAGGGCTGGGGCTACACCTTC.

CDR3 residues: CASSQGAPSPLHF. In DNA form, the CDR3 reads TGTGCCAGCAGCCAGGGGGCCCCATCACCCCTCCACTTT. The chain has TRBV7-2 and TRBJ1-6, with TRBD1 identical over 8 bases. V shed 5 bases, J shed 10 bases, and the junction held 4 bases outside the gene matches. Germline V gives CDR1 SGHTA, CDR2 FQGNSA. There are 13 residues in the CDR3.

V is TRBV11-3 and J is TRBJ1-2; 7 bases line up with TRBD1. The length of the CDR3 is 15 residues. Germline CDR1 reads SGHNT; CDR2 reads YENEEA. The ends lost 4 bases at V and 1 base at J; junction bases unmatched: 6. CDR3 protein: CASSWGQPINYGYTF. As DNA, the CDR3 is TGTGCCAGCAGCTGGGGACAGCCGATTAACTATGGCTACACCTTC.